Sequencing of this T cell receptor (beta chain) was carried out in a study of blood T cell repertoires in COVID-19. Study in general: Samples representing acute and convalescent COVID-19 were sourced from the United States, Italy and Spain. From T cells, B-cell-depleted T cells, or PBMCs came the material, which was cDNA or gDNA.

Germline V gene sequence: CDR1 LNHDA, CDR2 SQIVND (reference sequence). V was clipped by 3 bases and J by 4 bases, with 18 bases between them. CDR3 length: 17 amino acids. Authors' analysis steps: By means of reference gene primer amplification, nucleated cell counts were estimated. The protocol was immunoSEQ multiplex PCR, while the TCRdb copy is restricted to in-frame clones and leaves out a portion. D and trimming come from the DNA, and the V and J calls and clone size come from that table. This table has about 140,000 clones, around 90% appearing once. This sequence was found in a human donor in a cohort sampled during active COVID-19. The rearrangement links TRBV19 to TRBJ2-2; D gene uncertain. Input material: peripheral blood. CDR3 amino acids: CASSMGVYNGVTGELFF. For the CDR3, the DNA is TGTGCCAGTAGTATGGGCGTTTATAATGGCGTCACCGGGGAGCTGTTTTTT. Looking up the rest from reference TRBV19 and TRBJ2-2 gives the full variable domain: DGGITQSPKYLFRKEGQNVTLSCEQNLNHDAMYWYRQDPGQGLRLIYYSQIVNDFQKGDIAEGYSVSREKKESFPLTVTSAQKNPTAFYLCASSMGVYNGVTGELFFGEGSRLTVL.